The next 30 T cell receptor beta chains were all read from a single sample in a study of blood T cell repertoires in COVID-19. Sequenced by immunoSEQ multiplex PCR; TCRdb stores in-frame clones only, minus some. The sample shows some 270,000 clones, 80% to 90% of them seen only once. The sample taken for sequencing was peripheral blood. All receptors come from a woman in her 70s with acute or convalescent COVID-19.

This chain uses TRBV3-1 (or the pseudogene TRBV3-2) with TRBJ2-7, with TRBD2 matching 8 bases. CDR1 is LGHDT, CDR2 YNNKEL, per germline (reference sequence). V shed 1 base and J 2 bases; nucleotides not matched to a gene: 1. The CDR3 has 14 residues. The CDR3 here is CASSQAGGAYEQYF. The CDR3 region has the DNA TGTGCCAGCAGCCAAGCCGGGGGGGCCTACGAGCAGTACTTC.

The chain couples TRBV2 to TRBJ1-1, with 7 bases identical to TRBD1. V trimming: 6 bases; J trimming: 1 base; junction bases outside the gene matches: 2. Germline V CDR1 and CDR2: SNHLY, FYNNEI. This CDR3 region has 13 residues. This chain's CDR3 is CASRGDRNTEAFF. The CDR3 nucleotides read TGTGCCAGCAGGGGGGACAGGAACACTGAAGCTTTCTTT.

The chain employs TRBV5-8 and TRBJ2-2; perhaps TRBD1 as D (5 bases). This CDR3 is 15 amino acids long. The germline V gene has CDR1 SGHTS and CDR2 YDEGEE. Trimming stripped 0 bases from V and 4 bases from J, with 10 bases between. CDR3 coding DNA: TGTGCCAGCAGCTTGGCATCTAGGGGCACCGGGGAGCTGTTTTTT. It is translated as CASSLASRGTGELFF.

J is TRBJ2-3 and V is TRBV7-6, with D maybe TRBD1 (6 bases). Trimming removed 3 bases at V and 6 bases at J, with 16 bases between. CDR1 is SGHVS and CDR2 is FNYEAQ in the germline V gene. CDR3 length equals 15 residues. As DNA, the CDR3 is TGTGCCAGCAGCTTGACAGGTTACACACAGGATACGCAGTATTTT. It translates to CASSLTGYTQDTQYF.

The CDR3 DNA reads as TGTGCCAGCAGAGCGACAGGTCGAGGATATGGCTACACCTTC. It is translated as CASRATGRGYGYTF. The chain uses TRBV6-5 and TRBJ1-2; tentative D call: TRBD1 (6 bases). Trimming pared 6 bases from V and 5 bases from J, leaving 16 bases between. Looked up from germline, CDR1 is MNHEY and CDR2 is SVGAGI. The CDR3 is 14 amino acids.

This clone was recorded a few times. Other DNA sequences in the sample encode the same CDR3. The J gene is TRBJ1-1, the V gene TRBV5-1, with a tentative D call TRBD1 (5 bases). Trimming pared 3 bases from V and 2 bases from J, leaving 11 bases between. CDR1 and CDR2 (germline): SGHRS, YFSETQ. The CDR3 covers 14 residues. The DNA for the CDR3 is TGCGCCAGCAGCTCGACGGGGGGAAACACTGAAGCTTTCTTT. Translation: CASSSTGGNTEAFF.

The V call is TRBV5-4, the J call TRBJ2-5; 11 nucleotides agree with TRBD2. V gave up 1 base and J gave up 2 bases; unmatched junction bases: 4. CDR3 length: 16 residues. Germline assignment: CDR1 SGHNT and CDR2 YYREEE (reference sequence). The CDR3 spells CASSLSPSGGQETQYF. In nucleotides, the CDR3 is TGTGCCAGCAGCTTGTCTCCTAGCGGGGGGCAAGAGACCCAGTACTTC.

The V call is TRBV3-1 (or the pseudogene TRBV3-2), the J call TRBJ2-7; 12 bases agree with TRBD1. The CDR3 spans 14 residues. Germline loops: CDR1 LGHDT, CDR2 YNNKEL (reference sequence). V gave up 2 bases and J gave up 5 bases; unmatched junction bases: 1. In nucleotides, the CDR3 is TGTGCCAGCAGCCAACGGGACAGGGGGCACGAGCAGTACTTC. It codes for CASSQRDRGHEQYF.

V is TRBV24-1 and J is TRBJ1-2, with D perhaps TRBD1 (6 bases). Per the germline V gene, CDR1 is KGHDR and CDR2 is SFDVKD. V was pared by 4 bases and J by 8 bases, with 10 bases between. The CDR3 extends over 12 amino acids. The CDR3 coding sequence is TGTGCCACCAGTGACTCAGGGGACGGCTACACCTTC. Its protein is CATSDSGDGYTF.

The rearrangement joins TRBV6-5 to TRBJ1-1; D unclear. The germline V gene has CDR1 MNHEY and CDR2 SVGAGI. V was shortened by 5 bases and J by 7 bases, with 8 bases between the two germline ends. This CDR3 has 11 residues. CDR3 loop: CASSTYFEAFF. The CDR3 DNA reads as TGTGCCAGCAGTACCTACTTTGAAGCTTTCTTT.

The V gene is TRBV19, the J gene TRBJ2-7, with a tentative D call TRBD1 (6 bases). Germline V gene data show CDR1 as LNHDA and CDR2 as SQIVND (reference sequence). This CDR3 comprises 14 residues. Between the trimmed V and J ends, which lost 3 bases and 0 bases, there was a span of 9 bases. CDR3 in amino acids: CASSIGGSSYEQYF. Here the CDR3 DNA reads TGTGCCAGTAGTATTGGGGGCAGCTCCTACGAGCAGTACTTC.

The chain joins TRBV5-6 to TRBJ1-1; weak D call: TRBD1 (5 bases). Germline CDR1 is SGHDT and CDR2 is YYEEEE. The V end was cut by 7 bases, the J end by 1 base, with 23 bases between. The CDR3 spans 17 residues. CDR3 amino acids: CASQDRDGSGGNTEAFF. CDR3 nucleotides: TGTGCCAGCCAAGACCGGGACGGCTCCGGGGGGAACACTGAAGCTTTCTTT. The variable domain in full, completed from reference TRBV5-6 and TRBJ1-1, reads DAGVTQSPTHLIKTRGQQVTLRCSPKSGHDTVSWYQQALGQGPQFIFQYYEEEERQRGNFPDRFSGHQFPNYSSELNVNALLLGDSALYLCASQDRDGSGGNTEAFFGQGTRLTVV.

This rearrangement joins TRBV5-1 to TRBJ1-3; no definite D call. CDR1 SGHRS and CDR2 YFSETQ come from the germline V gene. Deletions cut 1 base from V and 0 bases from J, with 11 bases between. CDR3 length: 16 amino acids. The CDR3 DNA is TGCGCCAGCAGCTTGACGTCGGGAGTCTCTGGAAACACCATATATTTT. It translates to CASSLTSGVSGNTIYF.

This clone was seen a few times. This chain joins TRBV7-8 and TRBJ1-1; no definite D call. The CDR3 is made up of 14 amino acids. Germline loops: CDR1 SGHVS, CDR2 FQNEAQ. The germline V and J ends were trimmed by 2 bases and 10 bases, with 17 bases remaining between them. The DNA of the CDR3 is TGTGCCAGCAGCTTAAGATGGGCAGGCTCGAGAGCTTTCTTT. It yields the protein CASSLRWAGSRAFF.

J is TRBJ1-3 and V is TRBV7-9; D gene unclear. Germline lookup yields CDR1 SEHNR and CDR2 FQNEAQ (reference sequence). Trimming cost V 2 bases and J 7 bases, with 9 bases left between them. The CDR3 is 13 residues long. The CDR3 DNA is TGTGCCAGCAGCTTAAATGGCGGGAACACCATATATTTT. Residues: CASSLNGGNTIYF.

This clone has a handful of counts. Written as DNA, the CDR3 is TGTGCCAGCACTTCCCTCTTCAGGGGAGGGACTGAAGCTTTCTTT. Translating gives CASTSLFRGGTEAFF. The gene calls are TRBV6-5 and TRBJ1-1, with D maybe TRBD1 (6 bases). V dropped 7 bases and J dropped 5 bases, with 20 bases sitting between them. The V gene's germline CDR1 is MNHEY and CDR2 SVGAGI. The CDR3 has 15 residues.

The chain has TRBV3-1 (or the pseudogene TRBV3-2) and TRBJ1-5; D not resolved. Germline loops: CDR1 LGHDT, CDR2 YNNKEL (reference sequence). The CDR3 covers 14 residues. With 0 bases removed from V and 6 bases from J, the gap between germline ends came to 9 bases. The CDR3 sequence: CASSQDGLSQPQHF. In DNA, the CDR3 is TGTGCCAGCAGCCAAGATGGTCTTAGTCAGCCCCAGCATTTT.

The chain combines TRBV7-8 with TRBJ2-2; 10 bases fit TRBD1. V trimming: 5 bases; J trimming: 4 bases; junction bases outside the gene matches: 7. Germline CDR1 SGHVS, CDR2 FQNEAQ. The length of the CDR3 is 16 residues. DNA for the CDR3: TGTGCCAGCAGCCTCGACAGGGGGCGAGTCACCGGGGAGCTGTTTTTT. Encoded protein: CASSLDRGRVTGELFF.

This clone turned up a few times. V usage is TRBV30 and J usage is TRBJ1-2; tentatively, D is TRBD1 (6 bases). V was shortened by 3 bases and J by 3 bases, with 14 bases between the two germline ends. The length of the CDR3 is 14 residues. Germline V gene lookup returns CDR1 GTSNPN and CDR2 SVGIG (reference sequence). CDR3 residues: CAWRTKGVDYGYTF. CDR3 DNA sequence: TGTGCCTGGAGGACTAAGGGGGTAGACTATGGCTACACCTTC.

This clone was seen more than once but under ten times. The chain carries TRBV10-1 and TRBJ1-3; D is possibly TRBD1 (5 bases). V dropped 4 bases and J dropped 3 bases, with 19 bases sitting between them. Germline CDR1 reads WNHNN; CDR2 reads SYGVQD (reference sequence). The length of the CDR3 is 17 residues. The CDR3 region is CASSGRERGNRGNTIYF. The CDR3 region has the DNA TGCGCCAGCAGTGGGAGGGAGAGGGGAAATCGTGGAAACACCATATATTTT.

The J gene is TRBJ2-1, the V gene TRBV5-1; possibly TRBD2 for D (7 bases). This CDR3 is 16 amino acids long. Looked up from germline, CDR1 is SGHRS and CDR2 is YFSETQ. V was shortened by 4 bases and J by 7 bases, with 21 bases between the two germline ends. CDR3 in DNA: TGCGCCAGCAGCCCTGGAAGGGGGGGCGGCGAAAATGAGCAGTTCTTC. As protein: CASSPGRGGGENEQFF.

Concerning this clone: Other nucleotide sequences from this sample produce the same CDR3. The chain couples TRBV12-3 or TRBV12-4 to TRBJ1-5; TRBD1 aligns across 7 bases. V lost 6 bases, J lost 4 bases, and 3 bases stayed unmatched. The CDR3 runs 13 residues. The CDR3: CASSLTGNQPQHF. CDR3 DNA sequence: TGTGCCAGCAGCCTGACAGGGAATCAGCCCCAGCATTTT.

This clone showed up just a few times. The chain links TRBV19 to TRBJ1-5; D is ambiguous. V lost 5 bases to trimming and J lost 2 bases, with 10 bases between them. Per germline, CDR1 LNHDA and CDR2 SQIVND (reference sequence). This CDR3 is built from 14 residues. The CDR3: CASSAREGNQPQHF. The CDR3 coding sequence is TGTGCCAGTAGTGCCCGGGAAGGCAATCAGCCCCAGCATTTT.

The chain has TRBV18 and TRBJ1-1; 7 bases are a match to TRBD1. This CDR3 is 15 amino acids long. From germline, CDR1 is KGHSH and CDR2 LQKENI. Trimming took 3 bases from V and 4 from J; bases not matched to a gene: 8. The CDR3 sequence is CASSPETGRSTEAFF. In DNA, the CDR3 is TGTGCCAGCTCACCGGAGACAGGGCGATCCACTGAAGCTTTCTTT.

This chain uses TRBV2 with TRBJ2-6; D is unclear. Per the germline V gene, CDR1 is SNHLY and CDR2 is FYNNEI. V dropped 8 bases and J dropped 1 base, with 9 bases sitting between them. This CDR3 contains 14 residues. The CDR3 region is CASRSSSGANVLTF. The CDR3 DNA is TGTGCCAGCCGGAGCTCATCTGGGGCCAACGTCCTGACTTTC. The whole variable domain, remainder taken from reference TRBV2 and TRBJ2-6, is EPEVTQTPSHQVTQMGQEVILRCVPISNHLYFYWYRQILGQKVEFLVSFYNNEISEKSEIFDDQFSVERPDGSNFTLKIRSTKLEDSAMYFCASRSSSGANVLTFGAGSRLTVL.

This clone was found a few times. This chain uses TRBV5-1 with TRBJ2-7, with TRBD2 as a possible D gene (6 bases). From germline, CDR1 is SGHRS and CDR2 YFSETQ. The CDR3 runs to 15 residues. Trimming removed 4 bases at V and 6 bases at J, with 20 bases between. This chain's CDR3 is CASSGEVPGRGEQYF. The CDR3 region has the DNA TGCGCCAGCAGCGGGGAGGTCCCAGGTAGAGGCGAGCAGTACTTC.

V and J are TRBV10-3 and TRBJ2-7; 10 nucleotides line up with TRBD1. Germline loops: CDR1 ENHRY, CDR2 SYGVKD. V was clipped by 3 bases and J by 2 bases; unmatched bases: 4. The CDR3 loop spans 15 amino acids. The DNA for the CDR3 is TGTGCCATCAGTGATCGAGGGACAGGGGCCTACGAGCAGTACTTC. As protein: CAISDRGTGAYEQYF.

The chain couples TRBV7-9 to TRBJ1-2, with D possibly matching TRBD1 (5 bases). Germline CDR1 reads SEHNR; CDR2 reads FQNEAQ (reference sequence). CDR3 length: 13 residues. The V end was cut by 6 bases, the J end by 3 bases, with 11 bases between. CDR3 in DNA: TGTGCCAGCAGTGTACAGGAAGACTATGGCTACACCTTC. Protein: CASSVQEDYGYTF.

V and J are TRBV10-3 and TRBJ1-3; 8 bases fit TRBD1. The CDR3 has 14 residues. Germline trimming cut 3 bases from V and 4 bases from J; bases unmatched to any gene: 2. Germline loops: CDR1 ENHRY, CDR2 SYGVKD. The CDR3 protein is CAISERTGGNTIYF. In DNA, the CDR3 is TGTGCCATCAGTGAACGGACAGGGGGAAACACCATATATTTT.

The rearrangement joins TRBV12-3 or TRBV12-4 to TRBJ2-5; D is possibly TRBD2 (6 bases). The V and J ends lost 2 bases and 5 bases respectively, with 9 bases between them. This CDR3 is 13 amino acids long. In nucleotides, the CDR3 is TGTGCCAGCAGTTTACTTGCGGGGGAGACCCAGTACTTC. It specifies CASSLLAGETQYF.